The present entry profiles one TCR beta chain with its context. What this receptor recognizes is not known. Given a much more abundant clone one base away, this may be a read error. The TCR beta CDR3 regions were amplified from the RNA transcripts. The TCR CDR3 was subjected to a first round of RT-PCR using the HTBI primer set and the Qiagen OneStep RT-PCR kit. A second multiplex PCR round built the libraries, followed by size selection and purification. Paired-end sequencing of the libraries was performed with 100 bp reads on an Illumina HiSeq2000. From the authors' description of their analysis: Raw data were processed with SOAPnuke, discarding reads with adapters, uncalled bases, mean Phred below 15, or no exact constant-primer or identifier match. High-quality paired reads were merged using COPE v1.2.5, and each unique nucleotide sequence was defined as a clonotype. MiTCR v1.1 was used to align clonotypes to the IMGT TRBV, TRBD and TRBJ reference segments. The analysis was restricted to V-J combinations with a frequency above 0.0001, which together covered just over 99% of the repertoires. The TCS score was defined as F50 (clonal expansion) divided by E x V (chaos), with BLOSUM62-based TCRdist calculated between CDR3 peptides within each V-J. Welch's t-statistics and random forest reduced several hundred V-J features to about 13, which were used in a naive Bayes classifier (R e1071). TCRdb trimmed the raw reads at Q25, called clones with MiXCR and kept productive beta chains. Rows merge per CDR3 protein into single entries with the most common DNA and genes. TCRdb, not the authors, supplied the V and J calls. Within this sample are 350,000 to 450,000 distinct CDR3 sequences, with 11% to 15% of them counted one time only. The top ten clones comprise 25% to 30% of the sample.

In the germline V gene (reference sequence), CDR1 corresponds to MNHEY and CDR2 to SMNVEV. The CDR3 sequence holds 14 residues, the cysteine and phenylalanine included. Only CDR3 DNA is held: 42 bases, read in frame from base 1. In the ophthalmopathy patients, disease was moderately to severely active, with a Clinical Activity Score of 3 or more, a NOSPECS grade of 4 or more, and a duration of less than 3 months. Patients with uncontrolled infections, other autoimmune diseases, pregnancy or lactation were excluded. Diagnoses relied on clinical symptoms, serum thyroxine and TRAb, thyroid ultrasound and orbital computed tomography. PBMCs were isolated from about 10 ml of fresh peripheral blood by Ficoll-Paque density gradient centrifugation. Total RNA was extracted using Trizol reagent, and RNA quality was assessed on an Agilent 2100 Bioanalyzer. This entry is derived from a study of T cells in Graves' hyperthyroidism and ophthalmopathy (dated by TCRdb to between 2019 and 2020). In terms of the full investigation: Peripheral blood was collected at initial diagnosis, before any treatment. TCR Vbeta CDR3 sequencing of fewer than 150 peripheral blood samples (around 45 ophthalmopathy, about 75 hyperthyroidism and around 17 progressor patients) is reported in the paper. The approximately 100 discovery patients were randomly split 7:3 into training and test sets. After sampling, hyperthyroidism patients received methimazole starting at 30 mg daily, and ophthalmopathy patients received high-dose intravenous methylprednisolone. To identify TCR V-J signatures that set the groups apart, the researchers used a discovery cohort of 100 patients, made up of 40 to 45 with Graves' ophthalmopathy and 57 with stable Graves' hyperthyroidism. The study also compared thyroid tissue and blood T-cell repertoires from a handful of Graves' hyperthyroidism patients. Whether ophthalmopathy could be predicted prospectively was tested in an independent validation cohort made up of fewer than 20 hyperthyroidism patients plus 17 patients who later progressed to ophthalmopathy. Paper-wide results and their limitations: During validation, the model predicted progression to ophthalmopathy a median of about 5.9 months ahead of onset, with almost 71% sensitivity and about 72% specificity. A 13 V-J signature model separated ophthalmopathy from stable hyperthyroidism, with approximately 87% sensitivity and roughly 82% specificity in cross-validation and 80%/75% in testing. Sample size was not statistically predetermined, and blinding of investigators to group allocation was not performed. Blood samples also contained most of the expanded thyroid clonotypes (frequency above 0.001), which suggests that blood repertoires may reflect thyroid immune responses.

The sequenced material came from blood. The sequence was collected from a middle-aged man with Graves' ophthalmopathy. This receptor chain uses TRBV27 and TRBJ2-1; a stretch of 7 junction bases matches TRBD2. The end of the DNA fits TRBJ2-7 better, so the J call may be wrong. The sequence in DNA is TGTGCCAGCAGTTTCGGCGGGAGTGGGGATGAGCAGTACTTC. Its translation reads: CASSFGGSGDEQYF.